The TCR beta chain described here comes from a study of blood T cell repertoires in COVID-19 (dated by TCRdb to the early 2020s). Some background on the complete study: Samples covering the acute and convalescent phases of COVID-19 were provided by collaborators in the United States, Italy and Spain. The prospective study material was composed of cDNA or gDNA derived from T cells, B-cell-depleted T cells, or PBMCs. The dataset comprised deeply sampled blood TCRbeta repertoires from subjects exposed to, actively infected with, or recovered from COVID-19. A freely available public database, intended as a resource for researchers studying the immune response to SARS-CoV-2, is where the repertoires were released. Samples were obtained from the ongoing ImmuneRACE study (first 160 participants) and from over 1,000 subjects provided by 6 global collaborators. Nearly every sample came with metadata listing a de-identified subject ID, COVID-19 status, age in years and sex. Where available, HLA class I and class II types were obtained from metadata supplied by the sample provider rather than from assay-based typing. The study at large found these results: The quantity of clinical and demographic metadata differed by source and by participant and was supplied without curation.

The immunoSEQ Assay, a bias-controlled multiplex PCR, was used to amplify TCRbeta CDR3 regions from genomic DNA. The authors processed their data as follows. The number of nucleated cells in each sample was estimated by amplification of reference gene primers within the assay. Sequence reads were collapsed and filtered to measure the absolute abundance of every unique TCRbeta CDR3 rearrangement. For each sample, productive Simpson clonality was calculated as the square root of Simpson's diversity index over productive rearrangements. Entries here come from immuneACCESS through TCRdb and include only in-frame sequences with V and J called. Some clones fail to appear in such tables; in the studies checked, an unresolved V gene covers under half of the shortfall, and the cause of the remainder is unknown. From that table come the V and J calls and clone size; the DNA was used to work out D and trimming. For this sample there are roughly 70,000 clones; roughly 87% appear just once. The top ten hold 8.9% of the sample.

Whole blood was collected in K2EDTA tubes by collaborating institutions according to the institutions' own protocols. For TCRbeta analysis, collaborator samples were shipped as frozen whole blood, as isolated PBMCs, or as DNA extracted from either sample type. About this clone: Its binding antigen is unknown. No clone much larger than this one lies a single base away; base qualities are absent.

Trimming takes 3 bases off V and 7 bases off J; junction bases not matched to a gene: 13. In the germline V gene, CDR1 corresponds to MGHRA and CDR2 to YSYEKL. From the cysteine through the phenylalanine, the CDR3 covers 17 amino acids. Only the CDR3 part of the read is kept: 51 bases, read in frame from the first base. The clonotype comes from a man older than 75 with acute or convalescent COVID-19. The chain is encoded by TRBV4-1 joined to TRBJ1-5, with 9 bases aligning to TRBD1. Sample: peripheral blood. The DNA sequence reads TGCGCCAGCAGCCACTATCTTCCCGGGACAGGGATCCAGCCCCAGCATTTT. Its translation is CASSHYLPGTGIQPQHF.